Below, 8 T cell receptor beta chains from the same sample are listed, as sequenced in a study of blood T cell repertoires in COVID-19. This table comes from immunoSEQ multiplex PCR, and its TCRdb copy is limited to in-frame clones, with some not included. The sample includes roughly 68,000 clones, about three quarters of them seen just once. The source material was peripheral blood. The receptor set was obtained from a human donor in a cohort sampled during active COVID-19.

The chain is built from TRBV4-3 and TRBJ2-1; 8 nucleotides line up with TRBD2. V shed 3 bases, J shed 8 bases, and the junction held 15 bases outside the gene matches. Germline lookup yields CDR1 LGHNA and CDR2 YSLEER. CDR3 length equals 17 residues. Here the CDR3 reads CASSHPSTASGFDEQFF. The DNA for the CDR3 is TGCGCCAGCAGCCATCCTTCCACCGCTAGCGGGTTCGATGAGCAGTTCTTC.

This sequence joins TRBV5-4 and TRBJ2-1; 14 bases are a match to TRBD2. Germline V CDR1 and CDR2: SGHNT, YYREEE (reference sequence). The J segment lost 0 bases and the V segment lost 4 bases, leaving 6 bases of the junction unmatched. The CDR3 consists of 18 residues. The CDR3 is CASSAGTSGRSSYNEQFF. The CDR3 DNA reads TGTGCCAGCAGCGCCGGGACTAGCGGGAGATCCTCCTACAATGAGCAGTTCTTC.

This chain uses TRBV24-1 with TRBJ1-6; 9 nucleotides align to TRBD1. V trimming: 4 bases; J trimming: 7 bases; junction bases outside the gene matches: 19. Germline V gene data show CDR1 as KGHDR and CDR2 as SFDVKD. The CDR3 runs 20 residues. In DNA form, the CDR3 reads TGTGCCACCAGTGACCCCCGAATTGATGACAGGGGGGATCAGAATTCACCCCTCCACTTT. Protein: CATSDPRIDDRGDQNSPLHF.

The DNA of the CDR3 is TGTGCCAGCAGCAACCCGACAGCTGGCTACGAGCAGTACTTC. The encoded protein is CASSNPTAGYEQYF. V is TRBV5-6 and J is TRBJ2-7; D might be TRBD1 (5 bases). The CDR3 has 14 amino acids. Germline lookup yields CDR1 SGHDT and CDR2 YYEEEE. Trimming took 4 bases from V and 3 from J, leaving 14 bases between them.

The chain carries TRBV30 and TRBJ2-1, with TRBD2 matching over 10 bases. Losses at the gene ends were 1 base for V and 0 bases for J; bases not matched to a gene: 6. Germline V gene data show CDR1 as GTSNPN and CDR2 as SVGIG (reference sequence). The length of the CDR3 is 17 residues. The DNA of the CDR3 is TGTGCCTGGAGTGGGGTACTAGCGGGGCTCTCCTACAATGAGCAGTTCTTC. This gives the protein CAWSGVLAGLSYNEQFF.

The chain carries TRBV11-2 and TRBJ2-6; 7 bases align to TRBD1. This CDR3 spans 17 amino acids. Unmatched junction bases numbered 7, after V lost 5 bases and J lost 0 bases. The germline CDR1 and CDR2 sequences are SGHAT and FQNNGV. For the CDR3, the DNA is TGTGCCAGCAGCGACTACCGGACAGGCTCTGGGGCCAACGTCCTGACTTTC. It encodes CASSDYRTGSGANVLTF.

The CDR3: CASSKHGQGANTGELFF. In nucleotides, the CDR3 is TGCGCCAGCAGCAAACATGGACAGGGGGCGAACACCGGGGAGCTGTTTTTT. The rearrangement joins TRBV5-1 to TRBJ2-2, with 10 bases lining up with TRBD1. Germline V CDR1 and CDR2: SGHRS, YFSETQ. The CDR3 totals 17 residues. Losses at the gene ends were 4 bases for V and 0 bases for J; bases not matched to a gene: 6.

V is TRBV2 and J is TRBJ2-1; maybe TRBD2 (5 bases). This CDR3 spans 13 amino acids. Germline V gene lookup returns CDR1 SNHLY and CDR2 FYNNEI. Trimming left V 8 bases short and J 6 bases short, with 14 bases between. CDR3 region: CASGAWESNEQFF. CDR3 DNA sequence: TGTGCCAGCGGAGCCTGGGAGAGCAATGAGCAGTTCTTC.